The present TCR beta chain was sequenced within a study of immune evolution from preneoplasia to lung adenocarcinoma. Trimming shortened V by 2 bases and J by 5 bases, and 18 bases separated the two germline ends. CDR3 length: 16 amino acids. Germline values: CDR1 MDHEN, CDR2 SYDVKM. Profiling relied on immunoSEQ multiplex PCR, and the TCRdb table lists in-frame clones only, not all of them. In the table there are some 10,000 clones, 75% to 85% of which are singletons. The source material was FFPE minimally invasive lung adenocarcinoma tissue. The rearrangement links TRBV28 to TRBJ2-5, with a weak D call TRBD1 (6 bases). This sequence was found in an older donor with lung adenocarcinoma. DNA of the CDR3: TGTGCCAGCAGTTTAGGGGGCTTCCCGGTGCGGGAGACCCAGTACTTC. This sequence encodes CASSLGGFPVRETQYF.